These 28 T cell receptor beta chains share one sample of origin, sequenced in a study of beta chain features in type 1 diabetes. Every isolated RNA sample was fully reverse transcribed, so sequencing captured expressed TCRB transcripts. Libraries were prepared by immunoSEQ multiplex PCR; TCRdb keeps only in-frame clonotypes and omits some of them. The sample holds hundreds of thousands of clones, 25% to 35% seen once. Sequences were obtained from naive CD4+ T cells from blood. Receptors were obtained from a man aged 18 to 29 in good health.

This clone turned up a few times. The chain links TRBV30 to TRBJ2-7; D is perhaps TRBD1 (6 bases). CDR1 and CDR2 from the germline V gene are GTSNPN and SVGIG (reference sequence). Deletions cut 0 bases from V and 4 bases from J, with 19 bases between. The CDR3 loop spans 16 amino acids. The chain's CDR3 is CAWSVLGTGRLYEQYF. The CDR3 DNA follows: TGTGCCTGGAGTGTACTCGGCACAGGGAGACTGTACGAGCAGTACTTC.

This clone was counted between two and nine times. The rearrangement links TRBV20-1 to TRBJ2-7, with D maybe TRBD2 (5 bases). V was trimmed by 6 bases and J by 7 bases, leaving 13 bases between them. Germline CDR1 is DFQATT and CDR2 is SNEGSKA (reference sequence). This CDR3 has 11 residues. The CDR3 bases are TGCAGTGCGCGGACTGTCGCGGAGCAGTACTTC. This codes for CSARTVAEQYF.

This clone came up once. This chain connects TRBV15 to TRBJ2-7; a weak D match, TRBD2 (6 bases). The CDR3 loop spans 11 amino acids. Germline lookup yields CDR1 LNHNV and CDR2 YYDKDF (reference sequence). The germline V and J ends were trimmed by 8 bases and 6 bases, with 11 bases remaining between them. CDR3 DNA: TGTGCCACCGGAGGGGACTCCGAGCAGTACTTC. This translates into CATGGDSEQYF.

This chain connects TRBV7-9 to TRBJ2-7; TRBD1 might be the D (5 bases). CDR1 is SEHNR and CDR2 is FQNEAQ in the germline V gene (reference sequence). This CDR3 is built from 16 residues. Trimming shortened V by 4 bases and J by 2 bases, and 18 bases separated the two germline ends. The CDR3, as DNA: TGTGCCAGCAGCTCGACCGCCCGACAGTCGACCTACGAGCAGTACTTC. This gives the protein CASSSTARQSTYEQYF.

The rearrangement joins TRBV29-1 to TRBJ2-1, with D possibly called TRBD1 or TRBD2 (5 bases each). In germline, CDR1 is SQVTM, CDR2 ANQGSEA. Trimming cost V 8 bases and J 4 bases, with 21 bases left between them. The CDR3 contains 15 residues. The CDR3 here is CSIRSRLGVYNEQFF. In DNA, the CDR3 is TGCAGCATAAGATCCAGGTTGGGGGTATACAATGAGCAGTTCTTC.

This sequence joins TRBV6-6 and TRBJ2-5; D ambiguous. V was pared by 0 bases and J by 6 bases, with 14 bases between. Germline V gene sequence: CDR1 MNHNY, CDR2 SVGAGI (reference sequence). The CDR3 is 15 residues long. The CDR3 protein is CASSYSKDTIQTQYF. The CDR3 DNA follows: TGTGCCAGCAGTTACTCGAAAGACACCATCCAGACCCAGTACTTC.

This clone was counted a single time. The chain employs TRBV12-5 and TRBJ2-7; D perhaps matches TRBD2 (6 bases). Looked up from germline, CDR1 is LGHNT and CDR2 is FRNRAP. This CDR3 is built from 12 residues. V lost 5 bases to trimming and J lost 6 bases, with 11 bases between them. The CDR3 coding sequence is TGTGCTAGTGGTCGTGTGGGGGGCGAGCAGTACTTC. Translating gives CASGRVGGEQYF.

The CDR3 sequence: CAWSDPRTSWYATQYF. The CDR3 DNA reads TGTGCCTGGAGTGACCCTCGGACTAGTTGGTACGCGACCCAGTACTTC. The rearrangement uses TRBV30 and TRBJ2-5; 7 nucleotides agree with TRBD2. The CDR3 spans 16 residues. The V segment lost 1 base and the J segment 7 bases; nucleotides outside the gene matches: 15. Germline CDR1 is GTSNPN and CDR2 is SVGIG (reference sequence).

This chain uses TRBV7-9 with TRBJ2-1; possibly TRBD2 for D (5 bases). V lost 11 bases and J 4 bases, leaving 24 bases between the germline ends. This CDR3 spans 16 amino acids. The germline CDR1 and CDR2 sequences are SEHNR and FQNEAQ (reference sequence). CDR3 amino acids: CASEAAGLKIYNEQFF. CDR3 in DNA: TGTGCCTCTGAGGCGGCGGGCCTCAAGATATACAATGAGCAGTTCTTC.

V is TRBV11-3 and J is TRBJ2-3; TRBD2 agrees at 10 bases. The V gene end was trimmed by 2 bases and the J gene end by 6 bases; junction bases not matched to a gene: 5. CDR3 size: 15 residues. Germline assignment: CDR1 SGHNT and CDR2 YENEEA. The CDR3 loop is CASSLNGLAVDTQYF. DNA of the CDR3: TGTGCCAGCAGCTTAAATGGACTAGCGGTGGATACGCAGTATTTT.

The chain combines TRBV27 with TRBJ2-7; D is undetermined. Trimming shortened V by 5 bases and J by 0 bases, and 8 bases separated the two germline ends. The CDR3 has 13 residues. Looked up from germline, CDR1 is MNHEY and CDR2 is SMNVEV (reference sequence). The CDR3 DNA reads TGTGCCAGCAGTATCCAGAGCTCCTACGAGCAGTACTTC. It is translated as CASSIQSSYEQYF.

This sequence joins TRBV2 and TRBJ2-7, with no clear D. Germline CDR1 and CDR2: SNHLY and FYNNEI. V lost 4 bases and J 4 bases, leaving 5 bases between the germline ends. This CDR3 comprises 11 residues. CDR3 in DNA: TGTGCCAGCAGTGCGGCTTACGAGCAGTACTTC. Its translation is CASSAAYEQYF.

The rearrangement uses TRBV9 and TRBJ2-1, with D possibly being TRBD2 (6 bases). The V end was cut by 2 bases, the J end by 0 bases, with 12 bases between. Germline loops: CDR1 SGDLS, CDR2 YYNGEE. The CDR3 is 16 residues long. The CDR3 DNA is TGTGCCAGCAGCGTTAGCGGTGGGGGCTCCTACAATGAGCAGTTCTTC. Translation: CASSVSGGGSYNEQFF. Supplemented by reference TRBV9 and TRBJ2-1, the full variable domain reads DSGVTQTPKHLITATGQRVTLRCSPRSGDLSVYWYQQSLDQGLQFLIQYYNGEERAKGNILERFSAQQFPDLHSELNLSSLELGDSALYFCASSVSGGGSYNEQFFGPGTRLTVL.

This chain uses TRBV29-1 with TRBJ1-3, with 10 bases identical to TRBD1. V gave up 6 bases and J gave up 8 bases; unmatched junction bases: 7. This CDR3 spans 13 amino acids. Germline-derived CDR1 and CDR2 are SQVTM and ANQGSEA. Written as DNA, the CDR3 is TGCAGCGTCACCGGGACAGGGGTTGACACCATATATTTT. This gives the protein CSVTGTGVDTIYF.

This clone was picked up a small number of times. The V call is TRBV2, the J call TRBJ2-7; D remains unclear. This CDR3 is 13 amino acids long. V was cut by 7 bases and J by 1 base, with 11 bases left in between. Germline loops: CDR1 SNHLY, CDR2 FYNNEI. The CDR3 protein is CASIPTESYEQYF. CDR3 DNA sequence: TGTGCCAGCATTCCGACTGAATCCTACGAGCAGTACTTC.

The rearrangement links TRBV7-3 to TRBJ2-3; D not certain. Germline CDR1 SGHTA, CDR2 FQGTGA. V gave up 5 bases and J gave up 0 bases, with 9 bases separating them. The CDR3 runs to 14 residues. The CDR3 DNA sequence: TGTGCCAGCAGCCCCACGGGTAGCACAGATACGCAGTATTTT. It encodes CASSPTGSTDTQYF. Using reference TRBV7-3 and TRBJ2-3 for the parts outside the CDR3, the full variable domain is GAGVSQTPSNKVTEKGKYVELRCDPISGHTALYWYRQSLGQGPEFLIYFQGTGAADDSGLPNDRFFAVRPEGSVSTLKIQRTERGDSAVYLCASSPTGSTDTQYFGPGTRLTVL.

The sample holds a few counts of this clone. The V gene is TRBV9, the J gene TRBJ2-5, with TRBD1 identical over 7 bases. The CDR3 runs 14 residues. Germline loops: CDR1 SGDLS, CDR2 YYNGEE. Trimming at V came to 3 bases and at J to 5 bases, leaving 7 bases not matched to a gene. CDR3 coding DNA: TGTGCCAGCAGCGAAACCCCAGGGGGTGAGACCCAGTACTTC. Translation gives CASSETPGGETQYF.

This clone was recorded a few times. J is TRBJ2-7 and V is TRBV4-2; 8 bases agree with TRBD2. Germline trimming cut 1 base from V and 3 bases from J; bases unmatched to any gene: 5. Germline loops: CDR1 LGHNA, CDR2 YNFKEQ. The CDR3 sequence is 15 residues long. The CDR3 region has the DNA TGTGCCAGCAGCCAAGGCGGCGGGGGGATCTACGAGCAGTACTTC. Protein sequence: CASSQGGGGIYEQYF.

The rearrangement uses TRBV29-1 and TRBJ2-7; 7 positions agree with TRBD1. The junction had 6 bases not matched to a gene; V was cut back by 6 bases and J by 1 base. The CDR3 runs 13 residues. CDR1 is SQVTM, CDR2 ANQGSEA, per germline. In DNA form, the CDR3 reads TGCAGCGTGCGGACAGGTACATCCTACGAGCAGTACTTC. The encoded protein is CSVRTGTSYEQYF.

V usage is TRBV21-1 and J usage is TRBJ2-1; the D segment call TRBD2 is taken from the table without a DNA check. TRBV21-1 is designated a pseudogene. The CDR3 has 16 amino acids. CDR3 in DNA: TGTGCCAGCAGCAAAGGGCCGACTAGCGGGTACAATGAGCAGTTCTTC. Amino acid sequence: CASSKGPTSGYNEQFF.

This clone came up a few times. The chain links TRBV9 to TRBJ2-1, with D uncertain. CDR1 and CDR2 (germline): SGDLS, YYNGEE. This CDR3 region has 13 residues. Trimming stripped 5 bases from V and 6 bases from J, with 12 bases between. The CDR3 coding sequence is TGTGCCAGCAGTATAGACATCAGCAATGAGCAGTTCTTC. Protein: CASSIDISNEQFF.

DNA for the CDR3: TGTGCCAGCAGTTACGGGAGCGGGGGCTACGAGCAGTACTTC. It yields the protein CASSYGSGGYEQYF. The V gene is TRBV6-6, the J gene TRBJ2-7, with 8 bases aligning to TRBD2. CDR3 length: 14 amino acids. Losses at the gene ends were 2 bases for V and 3 bases for J; bases not matched to a gene: 3. The germline CDR1 and CDR2 sequences are MNHNY and SVGAGI (reference sequence).

With respect to this clone: The identical CDR3 is also encoded by other nucleotide sequences in the sample. This chain joins TRBV18 and TRBJ2-7; D unclear. The germline V gene has CDR1 KGHSH and CDR2 LQKENI. V lost 1 base and J 1 base, leaving 5 bases between the germline ends. CDR3 length: 13 residues. The CDR3 loop is CASSPQVSYEQYF. CDR3 DNA: TGTGCCAGCTCACCACAGGTGTCCTACGAGCAGTACTTC.

This sequence joins TRBV7-2 and TRBJ1-1; no definite D call. The ends were cut back, 5 bases at V and 4 bases at J, with 11 bases in the middle. The germline CDR1 and CDR2 sequences are SGHTA and FQGNSA. This CDR3 contains 13 residues. In DNA, the CDR3 is TGTGCCAGCAGCACGAAGGGCGGCACTGAAGCTTTCTTT. This sequence encodes CASSTKGGTEAFF.

CDR3: CSVAGTTTSTDTQYF. DNA of the CDR3: TGCAGCGTGGCCGGGACAACAACTAGCACAGATACGCAGTATTTT. This chain connects TRBV29-1 to TRBJ2-3, with a tentative D call TRBD1 (6 bases). There are 15 residues in the CDR3. The germline CDR1 and CDR2 sequences are SQVTM and ANQGSEA. The V end was cut by 6 bases, the J end by 0 bases, with 16 bases between.

This clone was counted a few times. Other DNA sequences from this sample encode an identical CDR3 as well. The genes are TRBV6-6 and TRBJ2-7, with D hard to call. This CDR3 is 12 amino acids long. Germline CDR1 reads MNHNY; CDR2 reads SVGAGI (reference sequence). Deletions cut 2 bases from V and 2 bases from J, with 4 bases between. The CDR3 sequence: CASSYSAYEQYF. The CDR3 DNA sequence: TGTGCCAGCAGTTACAGCGCCTACGAGCAGTACTTC.

This clone was recorded a few times. CDR3: CAISGEGNTEAFF. CDR3 sequence (DNA): TGTGCCATCAGTGGAGAGGGGAACACTGAAGCTTTCTTT. The genes are TRBV10-3 and TRBJ1-1, with no clear D. Trimming pared 4 bases from V and 1 base from J, leaving 7 bases between. Germline lookup yields CDR1 ENHRY and CDR2 SYGVKD. The CDR3 length is 13 residues.

The J gene is TRBJ2-7, the V gene TRBV2, with D hard to call. Germline loops: CDR1 SNHLY, CDR2 FYNNEI. Between the trimmed V and J ends, which lost 6 bases and 2 bases, there was a span of 11 bases. There are 13 residues in the CDR3. The CDR3 loop reads CASSGEGPYEQYF. The CDR3, as DNA: TGTGCCAGCAGCGGCGAAGGGCCCTACGAGCAGTACTTC.